This T cell receptor (beta chain) was sequenced for a study of neurological immune-mediated disorders. Study background: Relapsing-remitting disease was seen in 31 of the 34 multiple sclerosis patients, and secondary progressive disease was seen in 3.

This clonotype was seen repeatedly, ten times or more. The method for making cDNA was 5'RACE, and it used 10-nucleotide random UMIs. TCRdb passed the 5' RACE reads through MiXCR, listing each CDR3 protein once. The sample lists 52,000 or so distinct CDR3 sequences; 4% were seen once. The CDR3 runs to 17 residues. V lost 0 bases, J lost 4 bases, and 17 bases lay in between. Germline V gene data show CDR1 as SGHTA and CDR2 as FQGNSA. CD4+ or CD8+ T cells, about 960,000 per library, were used for sorted libraries. This clonotype was sampled from a woman in her thirties or forties with multiple sclerosis. The J gene is TRBJ2-3, the V gene TRBV7-2, with D possibly matching TRBD2 (5 bases). Sequenced sample: CD4+ T cells from blood. In DNA, the CDR3 is TGTGCCAGCAGCTTAGCGCCACTAGTGGTCGAGCCAGATACGCAGTATTTT. Its translation is CASSLAPLVVEPDTQYF.